This entry lists 19 T cell receptor beta chains sequenced from one sample in a study of PD-1 blockade in classical Hodgkin lymphoma. This table comes from immunoSEQ multiplex PCR, and its TCRdb copy is limited to in-frame clones, with some not included. The table records 64,000 or so clones, roughly 89% of them present only once. The time point here: cycle 4 day 1 (C4D1), after 6 weeks of nivolumab. Every patient experienced relapse after autologous stem cell transplantation, and brentuximab vedotin exposure varied. This specimen was peripheral blood mononuclear cells (PBMCs), taken before the fourth cycle of nivolumab. The source is a human donor with classical Hodgkin lymphoma.

J is TRBJ2-1 and V is TRBV6-6, with D uncertain. Trimming took 2 bases from V and 7 from J, leaving 3 bases between them. Germline loops: CDR1 MNHNY, CDR2 SVGAGI (reference sequence). The CDR3 length is 11 residues. CDR3 in DNA: TGTGCCAGCAGTTACACAAATGAGCAGTTCTTC. Translating it yields CASSYTNEQFF.

The chain is built from TRBV30 and TRBJ1-4; 7 bases align to TRBD1. V was clipped by 3 bases and J by 4 bases; unmatched bases: 8. The CDR3 has 15 residues. Germline assignment: CDR1 GTSNPN and CDR2 SVGIG (reference sequence). The CDR3 coding sequence is TGTGCCTGGAGCCCGGGACAGCGACTTAATGAAAAACTGTTTTTT. The encoded protein is CAWSPGQRLNEKLFF.

V and J are TRBV18 and TRBJ2-7; TRBD1 aligns across 10 bases. This CDR3 comprises 14 residues. The J segment lost 9 bases and the V segment lost 2 bases, leaving 7 bases of the junction unmatched. The V gene's germline CDR1 is KGHSH and CDR2 LQKENI. The CDR3 region has the DNA TGTGCCAGCTCACCAAACCGGGACAGGGGTGTGCAGTACTTC. Protein sequence: CASSPNRDRGVQYF. The full variable domain, in which reference TRBV18 and TRBJ2-7 provide the parts outside the CDR3, is NAGVMQNPRHLVRRRGQEARLRCSPMKGHSHVYWYRQLPEEGLKFMVYLQKENIIDESGMPKERFSAEFPKEGPSILRIQQVVRGDSAAYFCASSPNRDRGVQYFGPGTRLTVT.

The V gene is TRBV6-1, the J gene TRBJ1-4, with D unresolved. The CDR3 consists of 13 residues. Germline CDR1 reads MNHNS; CDR2 reads SASEGT. Trimming stripped 1 base from V and 4 bases from J, with 4 bases between. The CDR3 nucleotides are TGTGCCAGCAGTGAAGAAAATAATGAAAAACTGTTTTTT. Protein product: CASSEENNEKLFF.

The chain has TRBV4-1 and TRBJ2-2; D may be TRBD2 (5 bases). V lost 9 bases and J lost 6, with 11 bases in between. CDR3 size: 12 residues. CDR1 is MGHRA, CDR2 YSYEKL, per germline. For the CDR3, the DNA is TGCGCCAGTGAGGGATCAGCCGGGGAGCTGTTTTTT. Amino acids: CASEGSAGELFF.

Comments on this clone: The sample has other DNA sequences that encode this CDR3 too. The chain has TRBV30 and TRBJ1-5; 7 bases line up with TRBD1. The germline V gene has CDR1 GTSNPN and CDR2 SVGIG (reference sequence). V lost 1 base to trimming and J lost 5 bases; unmatched junction nucleotides: 2. The CDR3 length is 13 residues. The CDR3 is CAWSGQGDQPQHF. Written as DNA, the CDR3 is TGTGCCTGGAGTGGGCAGGGGGATCAGCCCCAGCATTTT.

The chain carries TRBV21-1 and TRBJ2-1; the DNA was not compared with TRBD2, the D call given in the table. TRBV21-1 is an annotated pseudogene. This CDR3 is 12 amino acids long. The CDR3 sequence is CASSRGGNEQFF. The DNA of the CDR3 is TGTGCCAGCAGCAGGGGAGGCAATGAGCAGTTCTTC.

This chain links TRBV21-1 with TRBJ1-5. TRBV21-1 is a pseudogene locus. The CDR3 consists of 20 residues. The DNA for the CDR3 is TGTGCCAGCAGCAAAGAAGCCCATAGGAGACGGCTTTATAGCAATCAGCCCCAGCATTTT. Amino acid sequence: CASSKEAHRRRLYSNQPQHF.

The chain employs TRBV15 and TRBJ2-3; D gene uncertain. CDR1 is LNHNV and CDR2 is YYDKDF in the germline V gene (reference sequence). This CDR3 contains 15 residues. Trimming took 0 bases from V and 2 from J, leaving 9 bases between them. Here the CDR3 reads CATSRDVGPTDTQYF. DNA for the CDR3: TGTGCCACCAGCAGAGATGTAGGCCCCACAGATACGCAGTATTTT.

V is TRBV5-4 and J is TRBJ1-3; possibly TRBD1 for D (6 bases). The germline V gene encodes CDR1 SGHNT and CDR2 YYREEE (reference sequence). V shed 5 bases and J shed 6 bases, with 18 bases lying between them. CDR3 size: 15 residues. The CDR3 loop is CASSSDRITQNTIYF. The CDR3 DNA is TGTGCCAGCAGTTCAGACAGGATTACCCAAAACACCATATATTTT.

This chain joins TRBV19 and TRBJ1-1; weak D call: TRBD1 (6 bases). CDR1 is LNHDA, CDR2 SQIVND, per germline (reference sequence). The CDR3 has 17 amino acids. Trimming took off 6 bases at V and 3 bases at J, with 23 bases between the two ends. This chain's CDR3 is CASRQLRDTSIDTEAFF. As DNA, the CDR3 is TGTGCCAGTAGGCAACTCCGGGACACCTCAATTGACACTGAAGCTTTCTTT.

This chain joins TRBV10-3 and TRBJ1-2; D remains unclear. Trimming shortened V by 4 bases and J by 8 bases, and 8 bases separated the two germline ends. CDR3 length: 11 residues. CDR1 is ENHRY, CDR2 SYGVKD, per germline. CDR3 sequence (DNA): TGTGCCATCAGTGGTCAGGAGGGCTACACCTTC. Its protein product is CAISGQEGYTF.

The chain recombines TRBV28 with TRBJ2-3; 8 bases line up with TRBD2. V trimming: 3 bases; J trimming: 1 base; junction bases outside the gene matches: 3. The CDR3 has 15 residues. CDR1 is MDHEN, CDR2 SYDVKM, per germline. CDR3 residues: CASSFTSGRTDTQYF. CDR3 bases: TGTGCCAGCAGTTTCACTAGCGGTCGCACAGATACGCAGTATTTT.

The rearrangement links TRBV2 to TRBJ1-5; TRBD1 aligns across 8 bases. Germline CDR1 SNHLY, CDR2 FYNNEI. This CDR3 has 14 amino acids. The V and J ends lost 6 bases and 5 bases, in that order; junction bases with no gene match: 6. CDR3 DNA sequence: TGTGCCAGCAGAGCCGGGACAGGCTATCAGCCCCAGCATTTT. Its protein is CASRAGTGYQPQHF. Complete variable domain (other parts from reference TRBV2 and TRBJ1-5): EPEVTQTPSHQVTQMGQEVILRCVPISNHLYFYWYRQILGQKVEFLVSFYNNEISEKSEIFDDQFSVERPDGSNFTLKIRSTKLEDSAMYFCASRAGTGYQPQHFGDGTRLSIL.

The chain uses TRBV7-9 and TRBJ1-6, with D possibly TRBD1 on 5 matching bases. The CDR3 covers 18 residues. Per germline, CDR1 SEHNR and CDR2 FQNEAQ (reference sequence). V lost 2 bases and J 2 bases, leaving 16 bases between the germline ends. CDR3 protein: CASSLHLTAPTYNSPLHF. CDR3 DNA sequence: TGTGCCAGCAGCTTACACCTGACAGCCCCGACCTATAATTCACCCCTCCACTTT.

This chain uses TRBV2 with TRBJ1-5; the D is unclear. CDR1 and CDR2 from the germline V gene are SNHLY and FYNNEI. The CDR3 totals 11 residues. V lost 6 bases and J 11 bases, leaving 11 bases between the germline ends. CDR3 DNA sequence: TGTGCCAGCAGGAGTGAGGGCGCCCAGCATTTT. Encoded protein: CASRSEGAQHF.

The rearrangement joins TRBV7-2 to TRBJ2-5; 7 nucleotides align to TRBD2. The CDR3 spans 14 residues. After removal of 8 bases from V and 5 bases from J, the junction contained 11 bases not matched to a gene. Germline V CDR1 and CDR2: SGHTA, FQGNSA. The CDR3 bases are TGTGCCAGCCAGCGGGGTTCAGCGTTGGAGACCCAGTACTTC. It specifies CASQRGSALETQYF. Variable domain in full (rest from reference TRBV7-2 and TRBJ2-5): GAGVSQSPSNKVTEKGKDVELRCDPISGHTALYWYRQSLGQGLEFLIYFQGNSAPDKSGLPSDRFSAERTGGSVSTLTIQRTQQEDSAVYLCASQRGSALETQYFGPGTRLLVL.

The chain has TRBV6-1 and TRBJ2-3, with 12 bases lining up with TRBD2. With V trimmed by 2 bases and J by 4 bases, 7 bases remained unmatched. The CDR3 has 17 amino acids. CDR1 is MNHNS and CDR2 is SASEGT in the germline V gene. The CDR3: CASSERPSGGAPDTQYF. CDR3 nucleotides: TGTGCCAGCAGTGAACGCCCTAGCGGGGGGGCCCCAGATACGCAGTATTTT.

The chain links TRBV27 to TRBJ2-3; D uncertain. In germline, CDR1 is MNHEY, CDR2 SMNVEV (reference sequence). The CDR3 length is 14 residues. Trimming took off 0 bases at V and 6 bases at J, with 10 bases between the two ends. In nucleotides, the CDR3 is TGTGCCAGCAGTTTATCGGTAAACTGGGATACGCAGTATTTT. This translates into CASSLSVNWDTQYF.